These 22 T cell receptor beta chains originate from one sample sequenced in a study of T cell repertoires and leukemia-associated antigens. A single record per CDR3 protein comes from TCRdb applying MiXCR to the 5' RACE reads. The sample contains 12,000 or so distinct CDR3 sequences, roughly 39% of which appear only once. The antigens of these receptors remain unknown. What was sequenced was CD3+ T cells sorted from blood and cultured. The receptor source for this set is a female donor in good health.

Within the sample, this clonotype is medium-sized. The chain couples TRBV5-1 to TRBJ2-5, with 9 positions matching TRBD2. Germline V gives CDR1 SGHRS, CDR2 YFSETQ. This CDR3 has 16 amino acids. V was clipped by 0 bases and J by 4 bases; unmatched bases: 7. The CDR3 loop is CASSLVVAGASETQYF. The CDR3 bases are TGCGCCAGCAGCTTGGTGGTAGCGGGAGCCTCAGAGACCCAGTACTTC. Variable domain in full (rest from reference TRBV5-1 and TRBJ2-5): KAGVTQTPRYLIKTRGQQVTLSCSPISGHRSVSWYQQTPGQGLQFLFEYFSETQRNKGNFPGRFSGRQFSNSRSEMNVSTLELGDSALYLCASSLVVAGASETQYFGPGTRLLVL.

This sequence joins TRBV7-2 and TRBJ1-2; D is unclear. CDR3 length equals 18 residues. V lost 1 base, J lost 5 bases, and 23 bases lay in between. Germline loops: CDR1 SGHTA, CDR2 FQGNSA. The DNA of the CDR3 is TGTGCCAGCAGCTTAGACAGCCAGACCCAACTTGGTATTTATGGCTACACCTTC. Translated: CASSLDSQTQLGIYGYTF.

The chain has TRBV29-1 and TRBJ2-5, with 9 bases fitting TRBD1. The CDR3 contains 12 residues. CDR1 and CDR2 (germline): SQVTM, ANQGSEA. J lost 7 bases, V lost 6 bases, and 6 bases had no gene match. The CDR3 spells CSVGTGTRTQYF. In DNA, the CDR3 is TGCAGCGTCGGGACAGGGACACGGACCCAGTACTTC.

This rearrangement joins TRBV12-3 or TRBV12-4 to TRBJ2-1, with TRBD2 identical over 10 bases. CDR3 length: 16 amino acids. The V and J ends lost 6 bases and 7 bases, in that order; junction bases with no gene match: 12. CDR3 in amino acids: CASRGASGRPENEQFF. The CDR3 DNA reads as TGTGCCAGCAGGGGAGCTAGCGGGAGACCGGAAAATGAGCAGTTCTTC.

This chain uses TRBV20-1 with TRBJ2-3, with 8 bases that match TRBD2. The CDR3 sequence is 16 residues long. Germline CDR1 DFQATT, CDR2 SNEGSKA (reference sequence). Germline trimming cut 6 bases from V and 0 bases from J; bases unmatched to any gene: 11. The DNA for the CDR3 is TGCAGTGCCAGCAGCCAGCGGGGGCTAAGCACAGATACGCAGTATTTT. It is translated as CSASSQRGLSTDTQYF.

This rearrangement joins TRBV9 to TRBJ2-6; possibly TRBD1 for D (5 bases). CDR3 length equals 15 residues. CDR1 is SGDLS and CDR2 is YYNGEE in the germline V gene. V was shortened by 0 bases and J by 2 bases, with 6 bases between the two germline ends. As DNA, the CDR3 is TGTGCCAGCAGCGTAGTAGGGGCTGGGGCCAACGTCCTGACTTTC. It specifies CASSVVGAGANVLTF.

The chain has TRBV5-1 and TRBJ2-1; 7 bases are shared with TRBD2. Unmatched junction bases numbered 9, after V lost 4 bases and J lost 5 bases. Germline V gene lookup returns CDR1 SGHRS and CDR2 YFSETQ. The CDR3 is made up of 15 amino acids. The CDR3 reads CASSSARSGDNEQFF. CDR3 nucleotides: TGCGCCAGCAGCAGCGCCCGGAGCGGGGACAATGAGCAGTTCTTC.

This chain uses TRBV30 with TRBJ2-5; 13 nucleotides align to TRBD2. V gave up 3 bases and J gave up 5 bases; unmatched junction bases: 12. Germline assignment: CDR1 GTSNPN and CDR2 SVGIG (reference sequence). The CDR3 contains 17 residues. CDR3 residues: CAWSQTSGRAKTETQYF. CDR3 sequence (DNA): TGTGCCTGGAGCCAAACTAGCGGGAGGGCCAAGACGGAGACCCAGTACTTC.

The chain couples TRBV5-1 to TRBJ2-1; no clear D gene. The CDR3 is made up of 15 amino acids. Germline CDR1 reads SGHRS; CDR2 reads YFSETQ. V was trimmed by 6 bases and J by 0 bases, leaving 13 bases between them. The CDR3 bases are TGCGCCAGCACCCCTGGCAGCCCCTCCTACAATGAGCAGTTCTTC. Residues: CASTPGSPSYNEQFF.

This chain joins TRBV6-4 and TRBJ2-5, with D possibly matching TRBD1 (5 bases). The V gene lost 3 bases and the J gene lost 4 bases, with 9 bases spanning the gap. CDR3 length equals 13 residues. CDR1 and CDR2 from the germline V gene are MRHNA and SNTAGT. DNA of the CDR3: TGTGCCAGCAGTGAGACAGAGCGAGAGACCCAGTACTTC. It yields the protein CASSETERETQYF.

In its sample, this clonotype ranks as medium-sized. V and J are TRBV12-3 or TRBV12-4 and TRBJ1-5, with a tentative D call TRBD1 (5 bases). The CDR3 contains 22 residues. V lost 5 bases and J 2 bases, leaving 34 bases between the germline ends. CDR3 protein: CASSPTAALQGVPHSGNQPQHF. CDR3 DNA: TGTGCCAGCAGTCCTACTGCGGCGTTGCAGGGTGTTCCCCATAGTGGCAATCAGCCCCAGCATTTT.

In its sample, this clonotype is medium-sized. This rearrangement joins TRBV7-8 to TRBJ2-5, with D hard to call. V was cut by 1 base and J by 5 bases, with 14 bases left in between. Germline CDR1 and CDR2: SGHVS and FQNEAQ. CDR3 size: 15 residues. CDR3 DNA sequence: TGTGCCAGCAGCTTAGTGGAAAGCTATATTGAGACCCAGTACTTC. It is translated as CASSLVESYIETQYF.

The chain has TRBV6-6 and TRBJ2-1, with TRBD1 as a possible D gene (6 bases). With 6 bases removed from V and 2 bases from J, the gap between germline ends came to 11 bases. Germline CDR1 is MNHNY and CDR2 is SVGAGI (reference sequence). The CDR3 has 14 residues. CDR3: CASRSGTTYNEQFF. CDR3 sequence (DNA): TGTGCCAGCAGGTCCGGGACAACCTACAATGAGCAGTTCTTC.

This rearrangement joins TRBV20-1 to TRBJ2-1, with 7 nucleotides matching TRBD2. Germline CDR1 is DFQATT and CDR2 is SNEGSKA (reference sequence). Unmatched junction bases numbered 10, after V lost 7 bases and J lost 4 bases. The CDR3 covers 14 residues. CDR3 loop: CSVLGGEGYNEQFF. The CDR3 coding sequence is TGCAGTGTCTTGGGCGGGGAGGGTTACAATGAGCAGTTCTTC.

This clonotype is a singleton in its sample. This may come from a read error, since a much larger clone is one base off. The chain uses TRBV12-3 or TRBV12-4 and TRBJ2-1; maybe TRBD2 (6 bases). The CDR3 sequence is 16 residues long. The V and J ends lost 6 bases and 9 bases respectively, with 24 bases between them. The chain's CDR3 is CASSPFLATKPSEQFF. The CDR3 DNA sequence: TGTGCCAGCAGCCCCTTTCTAGCGACCAAACCCTCTGAGCAGTTCTTC.

The CDR3 bases are TGTGCCGCACTAGGGGGGACTGGCTACGAGACCCAGTACTTC. Amino acids: CAALGGTGYETQYF. This chain connects TRBV6-1 to TRBJ2-5; D is possibly TRBD1 or TRBD2 (6 bases each). Trimming removed 11 bases at V and 5 bases at J, with 21 bases between. The length of the CDR3 is 14 residues. Germline assignment: CDR1 MNHNS and CDR2 SASEGT.

This clonotype was recorded many times. The CDR3 DNA reads as TGTGCCAGCAGCATCGGGACTAGCGGGAGTTCTGTTTGGTGGAACATTCAGTACTTC. Protein: CASSIGTSGSSVWWNIQYF. The V call is TRBV5-5, the J call TRBJ2-4; TRBD2 aligns across 14 bases. Germline V gene data show CDR1 as SGHKS and CDR2 as YYEKEE (reference sequence). The J segment lost 7 bases and the V segment lost 4 bases, leaving 16 bases of the junction unmatched. This CDR3 has 19 residues.

The chain uses TRBV5-1 and TRBJ2-7, with D unresolved. The V end lost 3 bases, the J end lost 4 bases, and 14 bases lay between the germline ends. CDR1 SGHRS and CDR2 YFSETQ come from the germline V gene. The length of the CDR3 is 14 residues. The CDR3 bases are TGCGCCAGCAGCTCGGACGGTTCAAGGTACGAGCAGTACTTC. Its translation is CASSSDGSRYEQYF.

Relative to its sample, this clonotype is medium-sized. V usage is TRBV30 and J usage is TRBJ2-7; no firm D call. Germline lookup yields CDR1 GTSNPN and CDR2 SVGIG (reference sequence). V was cut by 0 bases and J by 4 bases, with 4 bases left in between. The CDR3 loop spans 11 amino acids. CDR3 sequence: CAWSVEYEQYF. CDR3 coding DNA: TGTGCCTGGAGTGTCGAGTACGAGCAGTACTTC.

The chain has TRBV7-2 and TRBJ1-2; D uncertain. The CDR3 extends over 14 amino acids. The germline gives CDR1 SGHTA, CDR2 FQGNSA. V lost 0 bases to trimming and J lost 8 bases, with 13 bases between them. The CDR3 loop is CASSLARREGGYTF. CDR3 in DNA: TGTGCCAGCAGCTTAGCGAGGAGGGAAGGGGGCTACACCTTC.

To note about this clonotype: One end of the junction varies from germline; a read error may be responsible. The V call is TRBV4-1, the J call TRBJ2-7; no reliable D call. The CDR3 is 15 amino acids. Germline V gene sequence: CDR1 MGHRA, CDR2 YSYEKL. The CDR3 region has the DNA TGCGCCAGCAACCAAGATCGTGTTGGGGTCTATGAGCAGTACTTC. Translated: CASNQDRVGVYEQYF.

This clonotype was found a few times. The chain combines TRBV5-1 with TRBJ2-5; D is uncertain. V gave up 7 bases and J gave up 1 base, with 11 bases separating them. Germline-derived CDR1 and CDR2 are SGHRS and YFSETQ. The CDR3 extends over 13 amino acids. CDR3 residues: CASSMNIQETQYF. The CDR3 DNA follows: TGCGCCAGCTCTATGAACATCCAAGAGACCCAGTACTTC. Based on the CDR3 plus reference TRBV5-1 and TRBJ2-5, the full variable domain is KAGVTQTPRYLIKTRGQQVTLSCSPISGHRSVSWYQQTPGQGLQFLFEYFSETQRNKGNFPGRFSGRQFSNSRSEMNVSTLELGDSALYLCASSMNIQETQYFGPGTRLLVL.